This T cell receptor (beta chain) was found in a study of STAT5B mutations in CD4+ large granular lymphocyte leukemia. As to this clone: The antigen is unknown.

Study-level points and caveats: Top patient clones used TRBV06 genes more often: 8/27 versus 2/35 in controls.

J gave up 2 bases and V 3 bases, and 8 bases lay outside the gene matches. The CDR3 extends over 17 amino acids. Germline CDR1 reads MRHNA; CDR2 reads SNTAGT. Sequencing used immunoSEQ multiplex PCR; TCRdb keeps in-frame clones, though not all of them. In the table there are 25,000 to 35,000 clones, 70% to 80% of which are singletons. This sequence originates from a human donor in good health. V usage is TRBV6-4 and J usage is TRBJ2-3; the match to TRBD2 covers 10 bases. Sequences were obtained from CD4+ T cells from blood buffy coats. The CDR3 DNA follows: TGTGCCAGCAGTGAGAGGGGAGCGGGGGGGTCCACAGATACGCAGTATTTT. This translates into CASSERGAGGSTDTQYF.